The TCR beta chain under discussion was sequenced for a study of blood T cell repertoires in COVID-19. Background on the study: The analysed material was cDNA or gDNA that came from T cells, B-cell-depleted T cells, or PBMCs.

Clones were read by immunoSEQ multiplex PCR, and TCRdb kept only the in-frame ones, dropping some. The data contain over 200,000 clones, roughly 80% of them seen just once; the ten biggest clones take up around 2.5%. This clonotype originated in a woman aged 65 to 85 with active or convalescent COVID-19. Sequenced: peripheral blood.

CDR3 protein: CASSSGEGEDEQFF. As DNA, the CDR3 is TGTGCCAGCAGCTCCGGTGAGGGAGAGGATGAGCAGTTCTTC. V usage is TRBV25-1 and J usage is TRBJ2-1, with D possibly being TRBD2 (5 bases). This CDR3 region has 14 residues. Germline lookup yields CDR1 MGHDK and CDR2 SYGVNS. V was trimmed by 6 bases and J by 8 bases, leaving 17 bases between them.